Only a few counts were recorded for the clone carrying this T cell receptor beta chain. Its antigen is currently unknown. The CDR3 runs 13 residues. Per germline, CDR1 KGHSH and CDR2 LQKENI. Unmatched junction bases numbered 3, after V lost 4 bases and J lost 3 bases. The data derive from a study of T cell repertoires in cytomegalovirus infection. Overall study context: Carrying CMV and the relevant HLA type showed in public TCR beta signatures. General study points: HLA-C-restricted TCR beta clonotypes specific for CMV led the ex vivo response.

TCRdb re-called the reads with MiXCR, one entry per CDR3 protein. This table holds around 530,000 distinct CDR3 sequences, roughly 29% found once. The rearrangement uses TRBV18 and TRBJ2-7, with 7 bases fitting TRBD1. The sequence came from a human donor in good health (CMV status not recorded). Some clones in this sample may be carry-over from other donors' samples. Source material: PBMCs. The CDR3 nucleotides read TGTGCCAGCTCACAGAACAGGGGCTACGAGCAGTACTTC. It yields the protein CASSQNRGYEQYF.